A single sample is the source of the 18 T cell receptor beta chains below, sequenced in a study of blood T cell repertoires in COVID-19. TCRdb keeps only in-frame clones here, not all; method: immunoSEQ multiplex PCR. The sample shows 150,000 to 200,000 clones, approximately 87% of them seen only once. Sequenced: PBMCs or T cells enriched from blood (not recorded which). These receptors were obtained from a woman in her fifties or sixties who had recovered from COVID-19.

The gene calls are TRBV18 and TRBJ1-4, with D possibly TRBD1 on 6 matching bases. The CDR3 runs to 15 residues. The V end lost 3 bases, the J end lost 4 bases, and 12 bases lay between the germline ends. The germline V gene has CDR1 KGHSH and CDR2 LQKENI. The CDR3 DNA reads TGTGCCAGCTCACCTCGGACAGAATTTAATGAAAAACTGTTTTTT. Protein: CASSPRTEFNEKLFF.

V is TRBV28 and J is TRBJ1-4; D is unclear. The CDR3 loop spans 11 amino acids. Per germline, CDR1 MDHEN and CDR2 SYDVKM. Trimming stripped 5 bases from V and 6 bases from J, with 4 bases between. CDR3 DNA sequence: TGTGCCAGCAGTATCTATGAAAAACTGTTTTTT. Residues: CASSIYEKLFF.

This clone was picked up one time. The chain has TRBV5-1 and TRBJ2-5; 8 bases fit TRBD1. Trimming cost V 2 bases and J 3 bases; bases outside gene matches: 6. Germline CDR1 and CDR2: SGHRS and YFSETQ. There are 15 residues in the CDR3. CDR3 in amino acids: CASSFLGQGEETQYF. CDR3 coding DNA: TGCGCCAGCAGCTTCCTAGGACAGGGAGAAGAGACCCAGTACTTC. The variable domain in full, with the rest retrieved from reference TRBV5-1 and TRBJ2-5, is KAGVTQTPRYLIKTRGQQVTLSCSPISGHRSVSWYQQTPGQGLQFLFEYFSETQRNKGNFPGRFSGRQFSNSRSEMNVSTLELGDSALYLCASSFLGQGEETQYFGPGTRLLVL.

The chain carries TRBV2 and TRBJ1-2, with D maybe TRBD1 (5 bases). Germline lookup yields CDR1 SNHLY and CDR2 FYNNEI. Trimming left V 6 bases short and J 1 base short, with 15 bases between. The CDR3 is 15 amino acids. The CDR3 sequence is CASRAGDGDNYGYTF. CDR3 nucleotides: TGTGCCAGCAGGGCGGGGGACGGAGATAACTATGGCTACACCTTC.

The V gene is TRBV10-1, the J gene TRBJ1-1, with D perhaps matching TRBD1 (6 bases). Germline V gene data show CDR1 as WNHNN and CDR2 as SYGVQD (reference sequence). V lost 5 bases and J lost 5, with 15 bases in between. The CDR3 is 14 amino acids. The CDR3 sequence: CASSFTRGTTEAFF. CDR3 nucleotide sequence: TGCGCCAGCAGTTTTACCAGGGGAACAACTGAAGCTTTCTTT.

This clone was counted a single time. The gene calls are TRBV19 and TRBJ2-2, with a tentative D call TRBD1 (5 bases). Germline loops: CDR1 LNHDA, CDR2 SQIVND (reference sequence). Trimming removed 3 bases from V and 6 bases from J, with 17 bases in between. The CDR3 is made up of 16 amino acids. The CDR3 nucleotides read TGTGCCAGTAGTATGAGGCAGGGCTCTTGGTCCGGGGAGCTGTTTTTT. The encoded protein is CASSMRQGSWSGELFF.

The genes are TRBV5-1 and TRBJ1-5; D remains unclear. Germline CDR1 SGHRS, CDR2 YFSETQ. V lost 4 bases and J 2 bases, leaving 13 bases between the germline ends. CDR3 length equals 15 residues. The CDR3, as DNA: TGCGCCAGCAGCCCCGACTCGGCTGGCAATCAGCCCCAGCATTTT. Translation gives CASSPDSAGNQPQHF.

This chain links TRBV5-4 with TRBJ2-1; 10 bases match TRBD2. The CDR3 length is 15 residues. Trimming removed 5 bases from V and 5 bases from J; junction bases left unmatched: 7. Germline CDR1 reads SGHNT; CDR2 reads YYREEE (reference sequence). CDR3 bases: TGTGCCAGCAGTTCGGGACTAGCGAAGCACAATGAGCAGTTCTTC. Translated, it gives CASSSGLAKHNEQFF.

The gene calls are TRBV7-9 and TRBJ1-4, with TRBD1 matching over 11 bases. This CDR3 region has 14 residues. Germline CDR1 is SEHNR and CDR2 is FQNEAQ (reference sequence). V lost 4 bases and J lost 8; bases outside the gene matches: 3. The CDR3 coding sequence is TGTGCCAGCAGCTCGGACAGGGGGCGGGAAAAACTGTTTTTT. Translating it yields CASSSDRGREKLFF.

The rearrangement joins TRBV7-6 to TRBJ1-6; 9 nucleotides align to TRBD1. J lost 7 bases, V lost 0 bases, and 10 bases had no gene match. Germline CDR1 reads SGHVS; CDR2 reads FNYEAQ. This CDR3 spans 18 amino acids. CDR3 nucleotides: TGTGCCAGCAGCTTAGCAATCCTTGGGACAGGGAAGAATTCACCCCTCCACTTT. It is translated as CASSLAILGTGKNSPLHF.

Worth noting for this clone: A read error is possible here, since a much larger clone lies one base away. This rearrangement joins TRBV28 to TRBJ1-2; 7 nucleotides align to TRBD1. Looked up from germline, CDR1 is MDHEN and CDR2 is SYDVKM. The V and J ends lost 6 bases and 4 bases, in that order; junction bases with no gene match: 5. The CDR3 is 13 residues long. DNA of the CDR3: TGTGCCAGCAGCCCGGGACAGAGCTATGGCTACACCTTC. Protein product: CASSPGQSYGYTF.

In this sample, this clone turned up once. This chain connects TRBV6-5 to TRBJ1-1; 8 bases align to TRBD1. After removal of 2 bases from V and 8 bases from J, the junction contained 10 bases not matched to a gene. The CDR3 sequence is 15 residues long. Germline V gives CDR1 MNHEY, CDR2 SVGAGI. Written as DNA, the CDR3 is TGTGCCAGCAGTTACCTGGGGACAGGACCTTCGGAAGCTTTCTTT. This encodes CASSYLGTGPSEAFF.

The gene calls are TRBV18 and TRBJ2-3; 9 bases align to TRBD2. Trimming took 5 bases from V and 4 from J; bases not matched to a gene: 7. This CDR3 region has 15 residues. CDR1 and CDR2 (germline): KGHSH, LQKENI. CDR3 residues: CASSTQRGVADTQYF. The DNA for the CDR3 is TGTGCCAGCTCAACACAGCGGGGGGTGGCAGATACGCAGTATTTT.

This rearrangement joins TRBV2 to TRBJ1-1; 8 positions match TRBD1. CDR1 is SNHLY, CDR2 FYNNEI, per germline. The CDR3 consists of 15 residues. V lost 6 bases to trimming and J lost 1 base; unmatched junction nucleotides: 7. CDR3 DNA sequence: TGTGCCAGCAGAGGACAGGGCGCGGGGAACACTGAAGCTTTCTTT. It encodes CASRGQGAGNTEAFF.

The chain uses TRBV10-3 and TRBJ1-4, with 7 bases matching TRBD1. Germline values: CDR1 ENHRY, CDR2 SYGVKD. The CDR3 sequence is 16 residues long. V was clipped by 3 bases and J by 3 bases; unmatched bases: 7. This CDR3 is CAISERGGSANEKLFF. DNA for the CDR3: TGTGCCATCAGTGAACGAGGGGGCAGCGCTAATGAAAAACTGTTTTTT.

V gene TRBV29-1 combines with J gene TRBJ1-1; 10 bases align to TRBD1. Per the germline V gene, CDR1 is SQVTM and CDR2 is ANQGSEA. The CDR3 has 12 residues. J lost 4 bases, V lost 6 bases, and 2 bases had no gene match. CDR3 region: CSVRTGGTEAFF. For the CDR3, the DNA is TGCAGCGTACGGACAGGGGGCACTGAAGCTTTCTTT.

The chain is built from TRBV30 and TRBJ1-1, with TRBD1 as a possible D gene (6 bases). V was pared by 5 bases and J by 1 base, with 17 bases between. The germline CDR1 and CDR2 sequences are GTSNPN and SVGIG (reference sequence). The CDR3 has 15 residues. CDR3 residues: CAWLTGPSGNTEAFF. The CDR3 DNA is TGTGCCTGGCTTACAGGGCCCTCGGGGAACACTGAAGCTTTCTTT.

The CDR3 loop reads CASSPTEQDQPQHF. The CDR3 nucleotides read TGTGCCAGCTCACCGACAGAGCAAGATCAGCCCCAGCATTTT. The V call is TRBV18, the J call TRBJ1-5; maybe TRBD1 (5 bases). Trimming took 3 bases from V and 5 from J, leaving 11 bases between them. This CDR3 contains 14 residues. Germline V CDR1 and CDR2: KGHSH, LQKENI.